One sample yielded the 18 T cell receptor beta chains listed below, sequenced in a study of blood T cell repertoires in COVID-19. The table came from immunoSEQ multiplex PCR; TCRdb's copy has only in-frame clones and leaves some out. The sample shows about 76,000 clones, approximately 84% of them seen only once. Specimen: peripheral blood. Source of these receptors: a man in his sixties with COVID-19, enrolled during active disease.

The rearrangement links TRBV20-1 to TRBJ2-1, with D possibly TRBD1 on 5 matching bases. V lost 0 bases, J lost 8 bases, and 5 bases lay in between. Germline V gene sequence: CDR1 DFQATT, CDR2 SNEGSKA (reference sequence). The CDR3 is made up of 11 amino acids. The CDR3 loop reads CSARDRDEQFF. The CDR3 DNA sequence: TGCAGTGCTAGAGACAGGGATGAGCAGTTCTTC.

V and J are TRBV3-1 (or the pseudogene TRBV3-2) and TRBJ1-4; D unresolved. CDR1 and CDR2 from the germline V gene are LGHDT and YNNKEL (reference sequence). V lost 1 base and J 7 bases, leaving 4 bases between the germline ends. The length of the CDR3 is 12 residues. In DNA form, the CDR3 reads TGTGCCAGCAGCCAAGGGCCTGAAAAACTGTTTTTT. The encoded protein is CASSQGPEKLFF.

CDR3 DNA: TGTGCCAGCAGCGACCGACAGGGGAACTATGGCTACACCTTC. Translation gives CASSDRQGNYGYTF. The chain employs TRBV5-4 and TRBJ1-2; 8 nucleotides line up with TRBD1. The ends lost 4 bases at V and 2 bases at J; junction bases unmatched: 4. Germline V gene data show CDR1 as SGHNT and CDR2 as YYREEE (reference sequence). The CDR3 extends over 14 amino acids.

The sample holds one count of this clone. The chain is built from TRBV5-4 and TRBJ1-2; the D gene is possibly TRBD1 (5 bases). This CDR3 has 17 residues. CDR1 is SGHNT, CDR2 YYREEE, per germline (reference sequence). The V end lost 5 bases, the J end lost 7 bases, and 27 bases lay between the germline ends. CDR3 amino acids: CASSSVPLVGVGAGYTF. The CDR3 DNA follows: TGTGCCAGCAGTTCCGTCCCTCTGGTAGGGGTAGGTGCTGGCTACACCTTC.

In nucleotides, the CDR3 is TGTGCCTGGACTCCCAGCGGGAAAATAGAGACCCAGTACTTC. Translated, it gives CAWTPSGKIETQYF. The chain has TRBV30 and TRBJ2-5, with 7 bases identical to TRBD2. Germline V lookup: CDR1 GTSNPN, CDR2 SVGIG (reference sequence). J lost 4 bases, V lost 4 bases, and 9 bases had no gene match. The CDR3 is 14 amino acids.

The chain employs TRBV7-3 and TRBJ2-2, with D hard to call. With 2 bases removed from V and 0 bases from J, the gap between germline ends came to 7 bases. Germline CDR1 reads SGHTA; CDR2 reads FQGTGA. The CDR3 contains 15 residues. The CDR3 nucleotides are TGTGCCAGCAGCTTACTGGCAGCGAACACCGGGGAGCTGTTTTTT. This codes for CASSLLAANTGELFF.

The V gene is TRBV7-2, the J gene TRBJ2-1; D might be TRBD2 (6 bases). This CDR3 has 15 residues. With 5 bases removed from V and 3 bases from J, the gap between germline ends came to 14 bases. Germline CDR1 reads SGHTA; CDR2 reads FQGNSA. The CDR3 nucleotides are TGTGCCAGCAGCCTAACTAGCACGAGCTACAATGAGCAGTTCTTC. The encoded protein is CASSLTSTSYNEQFF.

Details on this clone: Germline and junction disagree at one end, which may indicate a read error. This sequence joins TRBV2 and TRBJ2-1, with a possible D match to TRBD1 (5 bases). CDR1 is SNHLY and CDR2 is FYNNEI in the germline V gene. The CDR3 has 14 amino acids. CDR3 sequence: CASSEDSSYNEQFF. The CDR3 coding sequence is TGTGCCAGCAGCGAAGACAGCTCCTACAATGAGCAGTTCTTC.

J is TRBJ2-3 and V is TRBV11-3, with a tentative D call TRBD2 (5 bases). V lost 10 bases, J lost 0 bases, and 11 bases lay in between. Germline CDR1 is SGHNT and CDR2 is YENEEA. This CDR3 has 13 amino acids. CDR3 sequence (DNA): TGTGCCACCCCGGGGAGTAGCACAGATACGCAGTATTTT. It yields the protein CATPGSSTDTQYF.

This chain's CDR3 is CASSRVGGEGSPLHF. The CDR3 nucleotides read TGTGCCAGCAGCCGCGTTGGGGGGGAAGGTTCACCCCTCCACTTT. The chain recombines TRBV3-1 (or the pseudogene TRBV3-2) with TRBJ1-6, with D maybe TRBD1 (5 bases). Trimming shortened V by 4 bases and J by 9 bases, and 16 bases separated the two germline ends. Germline lookup yields CDR1 LGHDT and CDR2 YNNKEL (reference sequence). The CDR3 covers 15 residues.

The chain employs TRBV7-9 and TRBJ1-2; D is possibly TRBD1 (5 bases). This CDR3 region has 13 residues. Trimming shortened V by 3 bases and J by 8 bases, and 13 bases separated the two germline ends. Germline values: CDR1 SEHNR, CDR2 FQNEAQ (reference sequence). CDR3 sequence (DNA): TGTGCCAGCAGCTTGGGGGAGGAGAGGGGCTACACCTTC. This sequence encodes CASSLGEERGYTF.

The rearrangement links TRBV10-3 to TRBJ1-4; TRBD1 agrees at 7 bases. The CDR3 totals 15 residues. V was pared by 0 bases and J by 7 bases, with 5 bases of the junction left unmatched. Germline CDR1 reads ENHRY; CDR2 reads SYGVKD. CDR3 nucleotides: TGTGCCATCAGTGAGTCTGGGACAGCTAGTGAAAAACTGTTTTTT. This codes for CAISESGTASEKLFF.

CDR3 in amino acids: CASSRQGSPLEQYF. CDR3 bases: TGTGCCAGCAGCCGACAGGGTTCCCCCCTCGAGCAGTACTTC. The chain uses TRBV4-2 and TRBJ2-7; 7 nucleotides align to TRBD1. Germline trimming cut 4 bases from V and 6 bases from J; bases unmatched to any gene: 9. Germline CDR1 LGHNA, CDR2 YNFKEQ. The CDR3 consists of 14 residues.

The V call is TRBV5-3, the J call TRBJ1-2; TRBD1 aligns across 7 bases. TRBV5-3 is identified as an open reading frame with a role that is uncertain. The CDR3 runs 14 residues. Losses at the gene ends were 6 bases for V and 5 bases for J; bases not matched to a gene: 10. Here the CDR3 DNA reads TGTGCCAGAAACCGGGACAGAATTGGGTATGGCTACACCTTC. This codes for CARNRDRIGYGYTF.

The chain couples TRBV5-1 to TRBJ1-2, with TRBD1 matching 9 bases. Germline V gene lookup returns CDR1 SGHRS and CDR2 YFSETQ. This CDR3 has 16 residues. Trimming cost V 5 bases and J 0 bases; bases outside gene matches: 8. For the CDR3, the DNA is TGCGCCAGCAGAAGAGGACAGGGGACTTCTAACTATGGCTACACCTTC. Its translation: CASRRGQGTSNYGYTF.

This chain links TRBV6-5 with TRBJ2-2, with 7 bases lining up with TRBD2. The CDR3 covers 15 residues. Germline CDR1 reads MNHEY; CDR2 reads SVGAGI. V lost 4 bases to trimming and J lost 8 bases; unmatched junction nucleotides: 10. CDR3 protein: CASSSSGVTAGELFF. CDR3 nucleotide sequence: TGTGCCAGCAGTTCAAGCGGGGTGACTGCGGGGGAGCTGTTTTTT.

The V call is TRBV18, the J call TRBJ2-1; 14 bases are shared with TRBD2. The CDR3 length is 20 residues. CDR1 is KGHSH, CDR2 LQKENI, per germline. The ends lost 6 bases at V and 4 bases at J; junction bases unmatched: 17. The CDR3 DNA is TGTGCCAGCTCCCCCCCGCCGGGGACTAGCGGGAGCGGTCGTTACAATGAGCAGTTCTTC. Its protein is CASSPPPGTSGSGRYNEQFF. The full variable domain, with the rest looked up from reference TRBV18 and TRBJ2-1, is NAGVMQNPRHLVRRRGQEARLRCSPMKGHSHVYWYRQLPEEGLKFMVYLQKENIIDESGMPKERFSAEFPKEGPSILRIQQVVRGDSAAYFCASSPPPGTSGSGRYNEQFFGPGTRLTVL.

This clone was found a few times. The chain recombines TRBV7-3 with TRBJ2-1; no firm D call. Trimming removed 5 bases from V and 0 bases from J, with 14 bases in between. The CDR3 runs to 16 residues. Germline CDR1 is SGHTA and CDR2 is FQGTGA. CDR3 residues: CASSPGEYFSYNEQFF. CDR3 sequence (DNA): TGTGCCAGCAGCCCAGGCGAATACTTCTCCTACAATGAGCAGTTCTTC.